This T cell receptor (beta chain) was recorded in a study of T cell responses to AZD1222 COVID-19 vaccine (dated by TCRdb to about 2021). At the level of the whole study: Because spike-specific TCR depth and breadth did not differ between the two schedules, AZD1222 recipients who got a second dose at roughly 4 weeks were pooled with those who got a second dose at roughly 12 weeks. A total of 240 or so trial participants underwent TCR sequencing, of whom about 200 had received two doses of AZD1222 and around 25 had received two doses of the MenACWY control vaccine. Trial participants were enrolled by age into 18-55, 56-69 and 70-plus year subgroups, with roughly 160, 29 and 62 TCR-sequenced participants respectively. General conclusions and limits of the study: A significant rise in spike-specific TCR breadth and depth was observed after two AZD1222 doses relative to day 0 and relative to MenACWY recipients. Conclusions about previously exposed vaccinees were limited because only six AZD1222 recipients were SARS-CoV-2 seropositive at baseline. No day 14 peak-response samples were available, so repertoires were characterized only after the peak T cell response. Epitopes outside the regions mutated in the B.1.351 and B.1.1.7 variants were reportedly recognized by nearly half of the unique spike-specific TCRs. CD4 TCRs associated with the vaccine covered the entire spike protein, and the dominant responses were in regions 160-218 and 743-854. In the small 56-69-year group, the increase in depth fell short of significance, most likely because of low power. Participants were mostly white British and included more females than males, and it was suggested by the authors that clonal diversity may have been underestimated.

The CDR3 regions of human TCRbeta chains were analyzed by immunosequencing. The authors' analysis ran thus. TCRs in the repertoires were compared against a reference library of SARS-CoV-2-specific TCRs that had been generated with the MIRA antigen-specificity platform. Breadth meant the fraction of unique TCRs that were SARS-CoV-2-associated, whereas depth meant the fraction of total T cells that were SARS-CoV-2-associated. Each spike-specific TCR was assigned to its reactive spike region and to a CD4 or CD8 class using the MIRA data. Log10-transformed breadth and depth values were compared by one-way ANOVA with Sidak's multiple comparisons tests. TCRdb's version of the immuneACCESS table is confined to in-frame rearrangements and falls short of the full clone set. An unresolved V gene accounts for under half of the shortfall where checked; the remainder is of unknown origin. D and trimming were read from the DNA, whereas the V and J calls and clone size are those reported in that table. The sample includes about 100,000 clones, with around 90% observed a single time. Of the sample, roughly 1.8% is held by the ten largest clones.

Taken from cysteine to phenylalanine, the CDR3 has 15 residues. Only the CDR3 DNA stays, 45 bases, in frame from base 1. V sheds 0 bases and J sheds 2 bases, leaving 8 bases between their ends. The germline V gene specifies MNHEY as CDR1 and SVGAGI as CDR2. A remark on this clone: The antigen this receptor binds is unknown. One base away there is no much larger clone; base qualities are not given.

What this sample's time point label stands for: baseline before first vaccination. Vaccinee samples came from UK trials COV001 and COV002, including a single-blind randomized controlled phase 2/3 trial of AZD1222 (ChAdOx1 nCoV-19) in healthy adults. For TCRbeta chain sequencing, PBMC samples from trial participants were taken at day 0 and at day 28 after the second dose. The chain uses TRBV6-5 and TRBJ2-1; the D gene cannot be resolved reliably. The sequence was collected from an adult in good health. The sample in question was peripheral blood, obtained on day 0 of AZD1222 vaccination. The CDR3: CASSYSQPAYNEQFF. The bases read TGTGCCAGCAGTTACTCGCAGCCTGCCTACAATGAGCAGTTCTTC.